This TCR beta chain was sequenced in a study of identical twins. The authors used template switching to add a universal primer site and gave cDNA unique molecular identifiers. TCRdb redid the calling of the 5' RACE reads with MiXCR, one entry per CDR3 protein. The sample holds around 690,000 distinct CDR3 sequences, approximately 22% seen once. Each donor (without exception) was a healthy Caucasian. Trimming removed 0 bases from V and 4 bases from J, with 13 bases in between. The CDR3 covers 16 residues. Germline CDR1 and CDR2: WNHNN and SYGVQD (reference sequence). These data also featured in a second study, about T cells expressing NK-cell markers. Per that paper: Beta-chain profiling covered CD3+CD56+NKG2C+, CD3+CD56+NKG2C- and CD3+CD56-NKG2C+ sorted subsets.

The sequenced material came from PBMCs. The source of this sequence is a woman younger than 30 in good health. The rearrangement uses TRBV10-1 and TRBJ2-1; D not resolved. The CDR3 loop reads CASSESRLGEYNEQFF. The CDR3 DNA is TGCGCCAGCAGTGAGTCGAGGCTCGGTGAATACAATGAGCAGTTCTTC.